This entry lists 13 T cell receptor beta chains sequenced from one sample in a study of PD-1 blockade in classical Hodgkin lymphoma. Time point in this sample: newly diagnosed, previously untreated cHL patient sample. Thawed PBMCs underwent magnetic negative selection to yield purified CD4+ T cells. Profiling relied on immunoSEQ multiplex PCR, and the TCRdb table lists in-frame clones only, not all of them. Altogether around 15,000 clones are present, 92% being singletons, with the ten largest covering approximately 0.51%. Sequenced material: CD4+ T cells from blood. Every receptor here comes from a human donor with classical Hodgkin lymphoma.

J is TRBJ2-1 and V is TRBV5-4, with 7 bases lining up with TRBD2. Germline V gene sequence: CDR1 SGHNT, CDR2 YYREEE (reference sequence). The CDR3 covers 16 residues. J was trimmed by 1 base and V by 4 bases; bases with no gene match: 8. The CDR3 DNA sequence: TGTGCCAGCAGCCATGGGGCGGGAGCGTCCTACAATGAGCAGTTCTTC. Translated, it gives CASSHGAGASYNEQFF.

With regard to this clone: In the same sample, other DNA sequences code for this CDR3. V and J are TRBV5-1 and TRBJ2-7, with D possibly TRBD2 on 6 matching bases. Looked up from germline, CDR1 is SGHRS and CDR2 is YFSETQ. This CDR3 has 13 residues. V was clipped by 3 bases and J by 3 bases, with 10 bases between them. The CDR3 loop reads CASSSGVIYEQYF. CDR3 in DNA: TGCGCCAGCAGCTCGGGGGTAATCTACGAGCAGTACTTC.

The chain links TRBV18 to TRBJ1-1, with D unclear. This CDR3 contains 13 residues. Trimming shortened V by 3 bases and J by 2 bases, and 7 bases separated the two germline ends. Germline loops: CDR1 KGHSH, CDR2 LQKENI. The CDR3: CASSPPSNTEAFF. CDR3 DNA sequence: TGTGCCAGCTCACCCCCTAGTAACACTGAAGCTTTCTTT.

About this clone: The sample holds other DNA sequences that translate to the same CDR3. The rearrangement uses TRBV28 and TRBJ2-2; D is possibly TRBD1 or TRBD2 (5 bases each). The CDR3 consists of 14 residues. Deletions cut 4 bases from V and 5 bases from J, with 11 bases between. Per the germline V gene, CDR1 is MDHEN and CDR2 is SYDVKM. In nucleotides, the CDR3 is TGTGCCAGCAGTTCCCTAGGGGAGACCGGGGAGCTGTTTTTT. This gives the protein CASSSLGETGELFF.

The genes are TRBV6-1 and TRBJ2-3; D is uncertain. Trimming shortened V by 7 bases and J by 0 bases, and 5 bases separated the two germline ends. In germline, CDR1 is MNHNS, CDR2 SASEGT. This CDR3 is 12 amino acids long. CDR3 bases: TGTGCCAGCAACCCTAGCACAGATACGCAGTATTTT. Residues: CASNPSTDTQYF.

This chain links TRBV29-1 with TRBJ2-5; a weak D match, TRBD2 (5 bases). The J call is in doubt because the DNA end fits TRBJ2-7 better. The CDR3 is 13 amino acids. Germline-derived CDR1 and CDR2 are SQVTM and ANQGSEA. The CDR3 region is CSVEFGVGNEQYF. CDR3 nucleotide sequence: TGCAGCGTTGAGTTCGGGGTTGGGAACGAGCAGTACTTC.

This clone appeared a single time. This chain joins TRBV11-3 and TRBJ2-2; D uncertain. The CDR3 sequence is 15 residues long. The V end was cut by 2 bases, the J end by 7 bases, with 14 bases between. CDR1 is SGHNT, CDR2 YENEEA, per germline. CDR3 amino acids: CASSLTDVGIGELFF. The CDR3 DNA sequence: TGTGCCAGCAGCTTAACGGATGTGGGTATCGGGGAGCTGTTTTTT. Looking up the rest from reference TRBV11-3 and TRBJ2-2 gives the full variable domain: EAGVVQSPRYKIIEKKQPVAFWCNPISGHNTLYWYLQNLGQGPELLIRYENEEAVDDSQLPKDRFSAERLKGVDSTLKIQPAELGDSAVYLCASSLTDVGIGELFFGEGSRLTVL.

This chain uses TRBV28 with TRBJ1-1; D not resolved. CDR3 length equals 13 residues. Germline V CDR1 and CDR2: MDHEN, SYDVKM. Trimming left V 5 bases short and J 7 bases short, with 14 bases between. DNA of the CDR3: TGTGCCAGCAGTCCTCAGATGTCTAGTGAAGCTTTCTTT. Translating it yields CASSPQMSSEAFF.

V gene TRBV12-5 combines with J gene TRBJ2-1; D is uncertain. CDR1 LGHNT and CDR2 FRNRAP come from the germline V gene. V was cut by 0 bases and J by 7 bases, with 10 bases left in between. The length of the CDR3 is 14 residues. CDR3 sequence reads: CASGLVPSENEQFF. The CDR3 DNA reads TGTGCTAGTGGTTTGGTCCCCTCAGAAAATGAGCAGTTCTTC. Full variable domain (remainder filled in from reference TRBV12-5 and TRBJ2-1): DARVTQTPRHKVTEMGQEVTMRCQPILGHNTVFWYRQTMMQGLELLAYFRNRAPLDDSGMPKDRFSAEMPDATLATLKIQPSEPRDSAVYFCASGLVPSENEQFFGPGTRLTVL.

V usage is TRBV28 and J usage is TRBJ1-5, with no clear D. Trimming removed 3 bases from V and 4 bases from J, with 10 bases in between. Germline V CDR1 and CDR2: MDHEN, SYDVKM. The CDR3 extends over 14 amino acids. The CDR3 DNA sequence: TGTGCCAGCAGTTTGGAAGACCTAAATCAGCCCCAGCATTTT. Its protein product is CASSLEDLNQPQHF.

The J gene is TRBJ1-1, the V gene TRBV5-1, with D tentatively TRBD1 (5 bases). CDR1 is SGHRS and CDR2 is YFSETQ in the germline V gene. Trimming left V 4 bases short and J 0 bases short, with 13 bases between. This CDR3 has 15 residues. The CDR3 DNA reads as TGCGCCAGCAGCGGGGCGGCGGGGTTGAACACTGAAGCTTTCTTT. Residues: CASSGAAGLNTEAFF.

The rearrangement links TRBV7-2 to TRBJ2-7; perhaps TRBD1 as D (5 bases). CDR3 length equals 14 residues. Per germline, CDR1 SGHTA and CDR2 FQGNSA. V gave up 1 base and J gave up 4 bases, with 11 bases separating them. The CDR3: CASSLGQGAYEQYF. The DNA for the CDR3 is TGTGCCAGCAGCTTAGGGCAGGGCGCATACGAGCAGTACTTC.

This rearrangement joins TRBV28 to TRBJ2-7; D unclear. Germline CDR1 reads MDHEN; CDR2 reads SYDVKM. Trimming cost V 6 bases and J 3 bases, with 6 bases left between them. This CDR3 spans 11 amino acids. In DNA form, the CDR3 reads TGTGCCAGCAGCCTGATCTACGAGCAGTACTTC. Translating gives CASSLIYEQYF.